The text below deals with one T cell receptor beta chain. Its antigen specificity is not known. No qualities accompany the bases; no much larger clone lies one base away. CDR1 MDHEN and CDR2 SYDVKM are derived from the germline V gene. The CDR3 holds 17 amino acids from the cysteine to the phenylalanine. Only the CDR3 region is kept as DNA, spanning 51 bases read in frame from base 1. Trimming costs V 4 bases and J 0 bases, and their ends lie 13 bases apart. Patients with autoimmune disease history or receiving systemic immunosuppression were excluded from the trial. In every dose cohort, peripheral blood was drawn for TCR sequencing at baseline, cycle 4 day 1, and cycle 7 day 1. The samples were drawn from a first-in-human, open-label, multicenter phase I dose-escalation trial of ivuxolimab. The trial enrolled adults with locally advanced or metastatic head and neck squamous cell, hepatocellular, melanoma or renal cell carcinoma. Before TCR sequencing, CD4+ T cells and CD8+ T cells were sorted from peripheral blood as separate populations.

This record belongs to a study of OX40 agonist ivuxolimab in advanced cancers. Background on the whole study: Ivuxolimab was a fully human IgG2 agonistic monoclonal antibody targeting the costimulatory receptor OX40 (CD134). Intravenous ivuxolimab was administered to patients every 2 weeks at six dose levels: 0.01, 0.1, 0.3, 1.5, 3 and 10 mg/kg. Of the approximately 54 dose-escalation patients, hepatocellular carcinoma was present in about 20, melanoma in approximately 15, renal cell carcinoma in 9 and head and neck cancer in 9. A male proportion of about 79% and a mean age of 60 years, ranging from 23 to 79, were recorded for the dose-escalation cohort. Patients were allowed to have had prior anti-PD-1, anti-PD-L1 or anti-CTLA-4 therapy, and approximately 40% of the dose-escalation patients had previously received checkpoint inhibitors. Partial responses occurred in three dose-escalation patients, of whom one had hepatocellular carcinoma and two had cutaneous melanoma. Peripheral TCRbeta sequencing aimed to test whether ivuxolimab altered TCR sequence diversity and caused clonal T-cell expansion. The paper covers the monotherapy dose-escalation part of the phase I ivuxolimab trial, which included N of about 50 patients.

Genomic DNA was isolated from the sorted cells so that the TCRbeta CDR3 region could be sequenced. The immunoSEQ Assay was used to sequence the TCRbeta CDR3 regions. TCRdb retrieved this table from immuneACCESS and kept in-frame rearrangements only. Not all clones are present; in checked studies, unresolved V genes account for under half, and no reason is known for the remainder. In all, the sample holds about 73,000 clones, and about 93% of those were seen once. The ten top clones hold roughly 0.5% of the sample. Summary of the overall study and its limitations: After ivuxolimab, CD8+ T cells had more expanded clones than CD4+ T cells on average. At doses of 0.1 to 3.0 mg/kg, clonal expansion of both CD4+ and CD8+ T cells in blood was seen between baseline and week 6. Which antigens the clonally expanded peripheral T cells were specific for was not determined. In partial responders in the 0.1-3.0 mg/kg groups, normalized peripheral clonal expansion was found to be among the lowest, especially among CD8+ T cells. Low levels of normalized T-cell clonal expansion were also shown by some nonresponding patients.

The chain is made from TRBV28 and TRBJ2-6; no D gene can be assigned with confidence. The sequence came from an adult with an advanced solid tumor such as melanoma, head and neck, liver or kidney cancer. The specimen was CD4+ or CD8+ T cells sorted from blood, collected in a trial of the OX40 agonist ivuxolimab. The sequence in DNA is TGTGCCAGCAGTTCCCCCGCAGCAGGCTCTGGGGCCAACGTCCTGACTTTC. Protein translation: CASSSPAAGSGANVLTF.